This passage covers 20 T cell receptor beta chains from one sample sequenced in a study of cytomegalovirus exposure and HLA in healthy donors. The PCR made use of 60 Vbeta and 13 Jbeta primers. TCRdb keeps only in-frame clones here, not all; method: immunoSEQ multiplex PCR. The repertoire has about 200,000 clones, roughly 80% of them found once; the top ten carry around 3%. Material for sequencing was PBMCs. The receptors derive from a man aged 25 to 40 in good health and CMV-seronegative.

This clone was detected only once. The V and J genes are TRBV11-3 and TRBJ2-2, with 9 bases aligning to TRBD2. CDR1 and CDR2 (germline): SGHNT, YENEEA. J was trimmed by 10 bases and V by 5 bases; bases with no gene match: 14. CDR3 length: 16 residues. CDR3 region: CASSVGGTSPRVELFF. The CDR3 DNA sequence: TGTGCCAGCAGCGTGGGGGGGACTAGCCCCCGAGTGGAGCTGTTTTTT. Based on the CDR3 plus reference TRBV11-3 and TRBJ2-2, the full variable domain is EAGVVQSPRYKIIEKKQPVAFWCNPISGHNTLYWYLQNLGQGPELLIRYENEEAVDDSQLPKDRFSAERLKGVDSTLKIQPAELGDSAVYLCASSVGGTSPRVELFFGEGSRLTVL.

This chain joins TRBV5-4 and TRBJ2-2, with D perhaps TRBD2 (6 bases). Germline V gene data show CDR1 as SGHNT and CDR2 as YYREEE (reference sequence). The V end was cut by 0 bases, the J end by 1 base, with 10 bases between. The CDR3 spans 16 residues. CDR3 sequence: CASSLAARGNTGELFF. Written as DNA, the CDR3 is TGTGCCAGCAGCTTGGCCGCGCGGGGGAACACCGGGGAGCTGTTTTTT.

The chain uses TRBV10-1 and TRBJ2-7, with a weak D call TRBD2 (6 bases). V was trimmed by 4 bases and J by 3 bases, leaving 16 bases between them. The germline V gene has CDR1 WNHNN and CDR2 SYGVQD (reference sequence). The length of the CDR3 is 15 residues. In DNA form, the CDR3 reads TGCGCCAGCAGTGGGCTCACGGGACTTCGCTACGAGCAGTACTTC. This translates into CASSGLTGLRYEQYF.

The chain uses TRBV6-6 and TRBJ1-3, with D unresolved. The CDR3 is 14 amino acids. Trimming removed 0 bases from V and 1 base from J, with 4 bases in between. Germline V lookup: CDR1 MNHNY, CDR2 SVGAGI (reference sequence). The CDR3: CASSYSESGNTIYF. The CDR3 coding sequence is TGTGCCAGCAGTTACTCGGAGTCTGGAAACACCATATATTTT.

The chain links TRBV29-1 to TRBJ2-1; D is perhaps TRBD2 (6 bases). The CDR3 loop spans 12 amino acids. Germline loops: CDR1 SQVTM, CDR2 ANQGSEA. Trimming took 7 bases from V and 7 from J, leaving 14 bases between them. CDR3 sequence reads: CSADKGLNEQFF. CDR3 sequence (DNA): TGCAGCGCAGACAAGGGACTTAATGAGCAGTTCTTC.

The rearrangement joins TRBV5-1 to TRBJ2-7; perhaps TRBD2 as D (6 bases). In germline, CDR1 is SGHRS, CDR2 YFSETQ. The V gene lost 3 bases and the J gene lost 6 bases, with 22 bases spanning the gap. The CDR3 loop spans 16 amino acids. The CDR3 loop is CASSSRVTWQGGEQYF. CDR3 nucleotides: TGCGCCAGCAGCTCCCGGGTTACCTGGCAGGGAGGCGAGCAGTACTTC.

The V gene is TRBV2, the J gene TRBJ1-6; D may be TRBD1 (6 bases). CDR1 SNHLY and CDR2 FYNNEI come from the germline V gene. Trimming left V 5 bases short and J 5 bases short, with 16 bases between. CDR3 size: 16 residues. This CDR3 reads CASSRGTDRHNSPLHF. The CDR3 region has the DNA TGTGCCAGCAGTAGGGGAACCGACAGGCATAATTCACCCCTCCACTTT.

The chain carries TRBV7-2 and TRBJ2-5, with 9 bases matching TRBD2. The junction had 17 bases not matched to a gene; V was cut back by 1 base and J by 5 bases. The CDR3 is 19 residues long. Germline CDR1 is SGHTA and CDR2 is FQGNSA. In DNA, the CDR3 is TGTGCCAGCAGCTTAGATGGAGCTAGCGGGATCCCATCCTGGGAGACCCAGTACTTC. Protein product: CASSLDGASGIPSWETQYF.

V usage is TRBV28 and J usage is TRBJ1-5; D is unclear. Trimming took 2 bases from V and 3 from J, leaving 8 bases between them. CDR1 is MDHEN and CDR2 is SYDVKM in the germline V gene. The CDR3 spans 14 residues. Here the CDR3 reads CASSLIPVNQPQHF. CDR3 in DNA: TGTGCCAGCAGTTTAATCCCGGTCAATCAGCCCCAGCATTTT.

The chain employs TRBV5-4 and TRBJ2-1; 8 nucleotides agree with TRBD2. J gave up 6 bases and V 2 bases, and 7 bases lay outside the gene matches. This CDR3 is built from 15 residues. CDR1 SGHNT and CDR2 YYREEE come from the germline V gene (reference sequence). In nucleotides, the CDR3 is TGTGCCAGCAGCTTCACCGGGAGGGGGGGCAATGAGCAGTTCTTC. Its protein is CASSFTGRGGNEQFF.

The chain has TRBV11-2 and TRBJ2-7; TRBD1 is a possible D gene (6 bases). The CDR3 runs to 15 residues. The V end lost 0 bases, the J end lost 2 bases, and 11 bases lay between the germline ends. Germline V gene lookup returns CDR1 SGHAT and CDR2 FQNNGV. CDR3 bases: TGTGCCAGCAGCTTAGAGTCAGGGGCGGCCTACGAGCAGTACTTC. It translates to CASSLESGAAYEQYF.

The chain has TRBV7-2 and TRBJ2-4; 7 bases map to TRBD2. Looked up from germline, CDR1 is SGHTA and CDR2 is FQGNSA. The CDR3 runs to 19 residues. Trimming at V came to 2 bases and at J to 0 bases, leaving 13 bases not matched to a gene. The CDR3 DNA follows: TGTGCCAGCAGCTTACCGCGGGGGTCTTTTATGATAGCCAAAAACATTCAGTACTTC. Its protein is CASSLPRGSFMIAKNIQYF.

The V gene is TRBV19, the J gene TRBJ1-5; no clear D gene. The CDR3 sequence is 14 residues long. Trimming took off 6 bases at V and 3 bases at J, with 12 bases between the two ends. Germline-derived CDR1 and CDR2 are LNHDA and SQIVND (reference sequence). CDR3 coding DNA: TGTGCCAGTAGCACCCGAACTAACAATCAGCCCCAGCATTTT. Its translation: CASSTRTNNQPQHF. Full variable domain (remainder filled in from reference TRBV19 and TRBJ1-5): DGGITQSPKYLFRKEGQNVTLSCEQNLNHDAMYWYRQDPGQGLRLIYYSQIVNDFQKGDIAEGYSVSREKKESFPLTVTSAQKNPTAFYLCASSTRTNNQPQHFGDGTRLSIL.

The V and J genes are TRBV6-5 and TRBJ2-7, with 9 bases aligning to TRBD2. Trimming took 0 bases from V and 4 from J; bases not matched to a gene: 7. Germline lookup yields CDR1 MNHEY and CDR2 SVGAGI. The CDR3 is 16 amino acids. Here the CDR3 reads CASSYSTVAGVYEQYF. The CDR3 nucleotides read TGTGCCAGCAGTTACTCGACGGTAGCGGGGGTATACGAGCAGTACTTC.

This chain joins TRBV19 and TRBJ2-5; 14 bases match TRBD2. Trimming removed 5 bases from V and 5 bases from J; junction bases left unmatched: 7. The CDR3 extends over 16 amino acids. The germline V gene has CDR1 LNHDA and CDR2 SQIVND (reference sequence). The CDR3 coding sequence is TGTGCCAGTAGTGGGACTAGCGGGGGCCGGGGGGAGACCCAGTACTTC. Its protein product is CASSGTSGGRGETQYF.

This chain uses TRBV6-5 with TRBJ1-2; D is perhaps TRBD1 (5 bases). V lost 2 bases and J lost 8, with 15 bases in between. Germline V CDR1 and CDR2: MNHEY, SVGAGI. The CDR3 spans 14 residues. CDR3 amino acids: CASSYGAGGGGYTF. In DNA, the CDR3 is TGTGCCAGCAGTTACGGGGCAGGTGGTGGCGGCTACACCTTC.

V gene TRBV6-1 combines with J gene TRBJ2-5; D not certain. Judging by the DNA end, TRBJ2-7 fits better; the J call may be wrong. This CDR3 region has 10 residues. Germline CDR1 and CDR2: MNHNS and SASEGT. The CDR3 here is CASSDYEQYF. Written as DNA, the CDR3 is TGTGCCAGCAGTGATTACGAGCAGTACTTC.

The chain uses TRBV27 and TRBJ1-1; TRBD1 matches 7 bases. The CDR3 is made up of 15 amino acids. The germline gives CDR1 MNHEY, CDR2 SMNVEV (reference sequence). The junction had 12 bases not matched to a gene; V was cut back by 0 bases and J by 11 bases. CDR3 nucleotides: TGTGCCAGCAGTTTATCCACAAATGGAGGGGGCGAGGCTTTCTTT. Protein sequence: CASSLSTNGGGEAFF.

The V and J genes are TRBV15 and TRBJ2-3; D is perhaps TRBD2 (6 bases). The CDR3 sequence is 15 residues long. Trimming removed 0 bases from V and 6 bases from J, with 13 bases in between. CDR1 is LNHNV, CDR2 YYDKDF, per germline (reference sequence). CDR3 in amino acids: CATSRDRGIRDTQYF. The CDR3 DNA reads TGTGCCACCAGCAGAGATCGGGGGATTCGGGATACGCAGTATTTT.

The chain recombines TRBV6-6 with TRBJ2-5; no clear D gene. Matching the DNA end better, TRBJ2-7 makes the J call doubtful. This CDR3 is 12 amino acids long. In germline, CDR1 is MNHNY, CDR2 SVGAGI (reference sequence). The CDR3 nucleotides are TGTGCCAGCAGTTACAGTCCCTACGAGCAGTACTTC. Its translation: CASSYSPYEQYF.